This T cell receptor beta chain was obtained from a study of blood T cell repertoires in COVID-19. Study-level background: PBMCs, B-cell-depleted T cells, or T cells were the source of the cDNA or gDNA that made up the material.

Deletions cut 1 base from V and 0 bases from J, with 4 bases between. Germline CDR1 SGHTA, CDR2 FQGTGA. This CDR3 has 14 amino acids. Repertoires were generated with immunoSEQ multiplex PCR, while TCRdb's copy carries only in-frame clones and drops some. The data contain around 340,000 clones, around 80% of them seen just once; the ten biggest clones take up approximately 3.1%. The sequencing input was peripheral blood. This TCR derives from a young man with active or convalescent COVID-19. The chain combines TRBV7-3 with TRBJ2-1; D is unresolved. The CDR3 nucleotides read TGTGCCAGCAGCTTAATCGGCTCCTACAATGAGCAGTTCTTC. Translation gives CASSLIGSYNEQFF.